The rows below give T cell receptor beta chains drawn from one sample of a study of CD8 T cells in ankylosing spondylitis. TCRdb analysed the 5' RACE reads with MiXCR anew, one entry per CDR3 protein. The sample contains approximately 400,000 distinct CDR3 sequences, roughly 25% of which appear only once. The specimen was blood, either unsorted or a sorted T cell fraction (not recorded which). These receptors all come from a male donor with ankylosing spondylitis. Both conserved end residues are part of each CDR3. The D gene is left open where the match is weak. Expanded clones get a size class; other rows say once, few or many, or leave the size out.

>TRBJ2-1|TRBV29-1|NA|TRBD2
TGCAGCGTTGAAGAAGAGACTAGCGGGAGAGGTGAGCAGTTCTTC
CSVEEETSGRGEQFF
>TRBJ2-4|TRBV4-2|NA|NA
TGTGCCAGCAGCCTCCTCGGTAACTCCAAAAACATTCAGTACTTC
CASSLLGNSKNIQYF
>TRBJ2-1|TRBV18|NA|NA
TGTGCCAGCTCACCAAGCTACACGAGTGATGAGCAGTTCTTC
CASSPSYTSDEQFF
>TRBJ2-1|TRBV27|few|NA
TGTGCCAGCAGTTTATTATGGATCGTGGACCAGGACCTTATATACAATGAGCAGTTCTTC
CASSLLWIVDQDLIYNEQFF
>TRBJ2-2|TRBV12-3/TRBV12-4|NA|NA
TGTGCCAGCAGTGGGGGACCGATAAACACCGGGGAGCTGCTTTTT
CASSGGPINTGELLF
>TRBJ1-4|TRBV29-1|NA|TRBD1
TGCAGCGTTGGCAGGGGGAGTGAAAAACTGTTTTTT
CSVGRGSEKLFF
>TRBJ2-7|TRBV5-1|few|TRBD2
TGCGCCAGCAGCCGATTCGGGCTAGCGGGAGCAAAATCCTACGAGCAGTACTTC
CASSRFGLAGAKSYEQYF
>TRBJ1-4|TRBV12-3/TRBV12-4|few|NA
TGTGCCAGCAGTTCAACAGGAGAAAAACTGTTTTTT
CASSSTGEKLFF
>TRBJ1-1|TRBV12-3/TRBV12-4|NA|NA
TGTGCCAGCACCTTGAGGGCCAAGGAAGCTTTCTTT
CASTLRAKEAFF
>TRBJ2-7|TRBV29-1|many|TRBD2
TGCAGCGTTGAGATACTAGCGGGGAAAACCTACGAGCAGTACTTC
CSVEILAGKTYEQYF
>TRBJ2-5|TRBV7-8|NA|NA
TGTGCCAGCAGCTACGTGTCATCATTGCAAGAGACCCAGTACTTC
CASSYVSSLQETQYF
>TRBJ2-1|TRBV7-6|NA|NA
TGTGCCAGCAGCTTACTAACCGGGAGCGGCCCCTCCTACAATGAGCAGTTCTTC
CASSLLTGSGPSYNEQFF
>TRBJ1-2|TRBV25-1|NA|NA
TGTGCCAGCAGTGAATATGGAACAGTGGGTAGCTATGGCTACACCTTC
CASSEYGTVGSYGYTF
>TRBJ2-1|TRBV6-1|many|NA
TGTGCCAGCAGTCCCGGGGGCACCTACAATGAGCAGTTCTTC
CASSPGGTYNEQFF
>TRBJ1-4|TRBV20-1|few|NA
TGCAGTGCCCGTAGGGTCGGGGAAAAACTGTTTTTT
CSARRVGEKLFF
>TRBJ2-1|TRBV5-6|few|TRBD2
TGTGCCAGCAGCGAGGGACTAGCGGGACTGGGAGATGAGCAGTTCTTC
CASSEGLAGLGDEQFF
>TRBJ1-2|TRBV7-9|few|TRBD1
TGTGCCAGCAGCTTAGCGGGACAGGGAAAGGGCTACACCTTC
CASSLAGQGKGYTF
>TRBJ1-1|TRBV27|few|NA
TGTGCCAGCAGGAGGGACGGGCAAGCTTTCTTT
CASRRDGQAFF
>TRBJ2-3|TRBV3-1|few|NA
TGTGCCAGCAGAACAGCGGATACGCAGTATTTT
CASRTADTQYF
>TRBJ2-2|TRBV5-1|few|NA
TGCGCCAGCTTCCCCAGGGGTGCGAACACCGGGGAGCTGTTTTTT
CASFPRGANTGELFF
>TRBJ1-2|TRBV3-1|few|NA
TGTGCCAGCAGCCAAGATCGGCGGGGCGGATCTAACTATGGCTACACCTTC
CASSQDRRGGSNYGYTF
>TRBJ2-4|TRBV7-6|NA|TRBD1
TGTGCCAGCAGCTTTGCAGGGGGCGGGAACATTCAGTACTTC
CASSFAGGGNIQYF
>TRBJ2-3|TRBV18|NA|NA
TGTGCCAGCTCACCCGGGTCCCCAATCATCACAGATACGCAGTATTTT
CASSPGSPIITDTQYF
>TRBJ1-1|TRBV5-1|few|TRBD1
TGCGCCAGCAGCTTTGACAGGGGGAGAATGAACACTGAAGCTTTCTTT
CASSFDRGRMNTEAFF
>TRBJ1-5|TRBV12-3/TRBV12-4|few|TRBD1
TGTGCCAGCAGGGCAGGGGGGGACCGGTATAGCAATCAGCCCCAGCATTTT
CASRAGGDRYSNQPQHF
>TRBJ2-1|TRBV20-1|few|NA
TGCAGTGCTAAGAAGGGAGAGGTCTACAATGAGCAGTTCTTC
CSAKKGEVYNEQFF
>TRBJ2-3|TRBV28|few|TRBD2
TGTGCCAGCAGTTTTCCAGCGGGAGGAGGGGATACGCAGTATTTT
CASSFPAGGGDTQYF
>TRBJ1-3|TRBV7-9|NA|TRBD1
TGTGCCAGCAGCTTATTCGGACAGGGCGCTTCAGGCACCATATATTTT
CASSLFGQGASGTIYF
>TRBJ2-3|TRBV7-2|few|TRBD2
TGTGCCAGCAGCTTAGTGGGGACTAGCATTGATACGCAGTATTTT
CASSLVGTSIDTQYF
>TRBJ2-2|TRBV5-1|NA|TRBD1
TGCGCCAGCCTACTCCAGGGACAGGGGAACACCGGGGAGCTGTTTTTT
CASLLQGQGNTGELFF
>TRBJ2-2|TRBV5-1|NA|NA
TGCGCCAGCAGCCGTGACAGGAACCAGTTGGAGCTGTTTTTT
CASSRDRNQLELFF
>TRBJ2-2|TRBV6-1|NA|NA
TGTGCCAGCAGCCGGACTGCCGGGGAGCTGTTTTTT
CASSRTAGELFF
>TRBJ1-5|TRBV28|NA|NA
TGTGCCAGCTTTACAGGGTCTCGCAATCAGCCCCAGCATTTT
CASFTGSRNQPQHF
>TRBJ2-5|TRBV29-1|many|NA
TGCAGCGCCGTTCGGGGGAGAGGGGAGACCCAGTACTTC
CSAVRGRGETQYF
>TRBJ2-1|TRBV7-6|few|NA
TGTGCCAGCAGCTTAGGGGTACAGGAGGGCAATGAGCAGTTCTTC
CASSLGVQEGNEQFF
>TRBJ2-7|TRBV12-3/TRBV12-4|few|TRBD2
TGTGCCAGCAGTTTGGGACCACTAGCGGGTACCTACGAGCAGTACTTC
CASSLGPLAGTYEQYF
>TRBJ2-1|TRBV18|once|NA
TGTGCCAGCTCACCACGTGGACCGGGGAGCCCGGGGGATGAGCAGTTCTTC
CASSPRGPGSPGDEQFF
>TRBJ1-2|TRBV3-1|NA|TRBD1
TGTGCCAGCAGCCCCGGGACAGGGGGCGACTATGGCTACACCTTC
CASSPGTGGDYGYTF
>TRBJ1-2|TRBV20-1|few|TRBD1
TGCAGTGCCAGGGACAGGGTGCATGGCTACACCTTC
CSARDRVHGYTF
>TRBJ1-5|TRBV7-9|NA|TRBD1
TGTGCCAGCAGCTTATACCTAGGGGGCTGGCAGCCCCAGCATTTT
CASSLYLGGWQPQHF
>TRBJ1-4|TRBV10-3|NA|NA
TGTGCCATCAGTGACCCAGGCAGGGGTGAAAAACTGTTTTTT
CAISDPGRGEKLFF
>TRBJ2-7|TRBV19|few|TRBD1
TGTGCCAGTAGTTCGTCCGGGACAGGGGGTTCATACGAGCAGTACTTC
CASSSSGTGGSYEQYF
>TRBJ2-3|TRBV20-1|few|TRBD2
TGCAGTGCTTTAGCGGGAGGGCCGACAGATACGCAGTATTTT
CSALAGGPTDTQYF
>TRBJ1-1|TRBV5-1|few|NA
TGCGCCAGCAGCAGTATCCTATCTAAGCCGAACACTGAAGCTTTCTTT
CASSSILSKPNTEAFF
>TRBJ2-7|TRBV24-1|NA|NA
TGTGCCACCAGTGAGGCTGGGGGTCCGGTAGACGAGCAGTACTTC
CATSEAGGPVDEQYF